Listed here are 14 T cell receptor beta chains from one sample, sequenced in a study of monozygotic twins with inflammatory bowel disease. TCRdb reprocessed the 5' RACE reads, keeping one entry per CDR3 protein, no DNA. Here the sample table reports about 350,000 distinct CDR3 sequences. Sequencing was performed on blood. The receptors derive from a human donor with ulcerative colitis or Crohn's disease, or a healthy co-twin of an affected twin (not recorded which).

Here the CDR3 reads CASSSRQGKSNEQFF. The chain employs TRBV5-1 and TRBJ2-1; TCRdb reports TRBD1, a call that lacks DNA to check it against. Germline CDR1 is SGHRS and CDR2 is YFSETQ. The CDR3 extends over 15 amino acids. The whole variable domain, filled in from reference TRBV5-1 and TRBJ2-1, reads KAGVTQTPRYLIKTRGQQVTLSCSPISGHRSVSWYQQTPGQGLQFLFEYFSETQRNKGNFPGRFSGRQFSNSRSEMNVSTLELGDSALYLCASSSRQGKSNEQFFGPGTRLTVL.

CDR3 region: CASSPTWDTEAFF. The J gene is TRBJ1-1, the V gene TRBV5-1. Germline lookup yields CDR1 SGHRS and CDR2 YFSETQ. CDR3 length: 13 amino acids.

The V gene is TRBV10-3, the J gene TRBJ2-7; the TCRdb call, TRBD1, lacks DNA for checking. The CDR3 is 14 residues long. CDR1 is ENHRY, CDR2 SYGVKD, per germline. CDR3 residues: CAISADPFAGEQYF.

The chain is built from TRBV5-1 and TRBJ2-3. The germline gives CDR1 SGHRS, CDR2 YFSETQ. This CDR3 region has 17 residues. This chain's CDR3 is CASSLAIYSTSTDTQYF.

The chain joins TRBV20-1 to TRBJ1-6; TCRdb designates TRBD1, a call that cannot be tested without DNA. From germline, CDR1 is DFQATT and CDR2 SNEGSKA (reference sequence). The CDR3 length is 14 residues. The CDR3 spells CSARPPGEYSPLHF.

The chain has TRBV2 and TRBJ2-5; TCRdb reports TRBD1, a call that lacks DNA to check it against. CDR1 SNHLY and CDR2 FYNNEI come from the germline V gene. The CDR3 length is 13 residues. Here the CDR3 reads CASSGDRAETQYF.

The chain uses TRBV9 and TRBJ2-7; with no DNA, the TCRdb D assignment of TRBD1 cannot be verified. The V gene's germline CDR1 is SGDLS and CDR2 YYNGEE. The CDR3 loop spans 17 amino acids. The CDR3 here is CASSAPRTGTDGYEQYF.

The V call is TRBV12-3 or TRBV12-4, the J call TRBJ1-5; TCRdb returns TRBD1, unconfirmable since there is no DNA. The CDR3 totals 15 residues. CDR3 loop: CASSFGGTGVVTQHF.

This sequence joins TRBV3-1 and TRBJ1-6; the TRBD1 assignment by TCRdb is unverifiable without DNA. The germline V gene has CDR1 LGHDT and CDR2 YNNKEL (reference sequence). The CDR3 is 14 amino acids. CDR3 region: CASSQRWGKSPLHF.

V usage is TRBV9 and J usage is TRBJ1-6; TCRdb's D gene call, TRBD1, goes unchecked for lack of DNA. This CDR3 is built from 15 residues. The germline CDR1 and CDR2 sequences are SGDLS and YYNGEE. The CDR3 sequence: CASSVAAGSDSPLHF. Combining the CDR3 with reference TRBV9 and TRBJ1-6 gives the whole variable domain DSGVTQTPKHLITATGQRVTLRCSPRSGDLSVYWYQQSLDQGLQFLIQYYNGEERAKGNILERFSAQQFPDLHSELNLSSLELGDSALYFCASSVAAGSDSPLHFGNGTRLTVT.

The chain uses TRBV5-1 and TRBJ2-2. Germline V lookup: CDR1 SGHRS, CDR2 YFSETQ. The CDR3 spans 15 residues. CDR3 sequence: CASSLAPTNTGELFF.

The chain uses TRBV7-9 and TRBJ2-4; TCRdb indicates TRBD1, and absent DNA this call remains unverified. The CDR3 contains 14 residues. The germline CDR1 and CDR2 sequences are SEHNR and FQNEAQ (reference sequence). The CDR3 loop is CASSPSGQGSIQYF.

The chain links TRBV18 to TRBJ1-1. Per the germline V gene, CDR1 is KGHSH and CDR2 is LQKENI. The CDR3 has 16 amino acids. The CDR3 reads CASSPSEGFGNTEAFF.

This chain uses TRBV5-4 with TRBJ1-1. Germline V gene sequence: CDR1 SGHNT, CDR2 YYREEE (reference sequence). The CDR3 runs to 14 residues. This chain's CDR3 is CASSLAADNTEAFF. Together with reference TRBV5-4 and TRBJ1-1, the CDR3 gives the full variable domain: ETGVTQSPTHLIKTRGQQVTLRCSSQSGHNTVSWYQQALGQGPQFIFQYYREEENGRGNFPPRFSGLQFPNYSSELNVNALELDDSALYLCASSLAADNTEAFFGQGTRLTVV.